The 30 T cell receptor beta chains in this list originate from one sample, sequenced in a study of blood T cell repertoires in COVID-19. Some clones are missing from TCRdb's copy, which holds only in-frame ones; the method was immunoSEQ multiplex PCR. Among approximately 210,000 clones listed, roughly four fifths were seen once. Sequenced material: peripheral blood. These receptors all come from a woman aged 40-49 years with acute or convalescent COVID-19.

The chain recombines TRBV7-8 with TRBJ2-7, with TRBD1 matching over 7 bases. The length of the CDR3 is 13 residues. J lost 9 bases, V lost 5 bases, and 10 bases had no gene match. The germline V gene encodes CDR1 SGHVS and CDR2 FQNEAQ. The CDR3: CASSDNQGDVQYF. The CDR3 bases are TGTGCCAGCAGCGACAACCAGGGGGATGTGCAGTACTTC.

The V call is TRBV11-3, the J call TRBJ2-1; a weak D match, TRBD2 (6 bases). There are 15 residues in the CDR3. Trimming pared 4 bases from V and 5 bases from J, leaving 15 bases between. The germline V gene encodes CDR1 SGHNT and CDR2 YENEEA. CDR3 amino acids: CASSSRAGPDNEQFF. CDR3 sequence (DNA): TGTGCCAGCAGCTCCCGTGCGGGGCCTGACAATGAGCAGTTCTTC.

This chain connects TRBV5-1 to TRBJ2-1; 8 bases are a match to TRBD2. CDR1 is SGHRS and CDR2 is YFSETQ in the germline V gene. V gave up 1 base and J gave up 3 bases; unmatched junction bases: 15. The CDR3 is 19 residues long. In DNA, the CDR3 is TGCGCCAGCAGCTTGTTCTGGCACGGAGCGGGGGTTGGCTACAATGAGCAGTTCTTC. This gives the protein CASSLFWHGAGVGYNEQFF.

The chain has TRBV10-1 and TRBJ2-3; 8 bases map to TRBD2. The germline CDR1 and CDR2 sequences are WNHNN and SYGVQD (reference sequence). Germline trimming cut 5 bases from V and 3 bases from J; bases unmatched to any gene: 1. The CDR3 covers 13 residues. The DNA of the CDR3 is TGCGCCAGCAGTCCGGGGGGGACAGATACGCAGTATTTT. Amino acids: CASSPGGTDTQYF.

The rearrangement links TRBV4-3 to TRBJ2-7, with D perhaps matching TRBD2 (6 bases). The CDR3 contains 14 residues. The germline gives CDR1 LGHNA, CDR2 YSLEER. The V end lost 0 bases, the J end lost 5 bases, and 11 bases lay between the germline ends. The DNA of the CDR3 is TGCGCCAGCAGCCAAGAACTAGCTTTCCACGAGCAGTACTTC. This sequence encodes CASSQELAFHEQYF.

CDR3 protein: CASSLGPQRRVYF. The CDR3 nucleotides read TGTGCCAGCAGTTTAGGGCCTCAACGACGGGTGTACTTC. The chain uses TRBV12-3 or TRBV12-4 and TRBJ2-5; D not resolved. V lost 1 base and J 13 bases, leaving 16 bases between the germline ends. The CDR3 length is 13 residues.

The chain recombines TRBV13 with TRBJ2-1, with a possible D match to TRBD2 (5 bases). The CDR3 has 12 residues. Germline V CDR1 and CDR2: PRHDT, FYEKMQ (reference sequence). V was trimmed by 6 bases and J by 10 bases, leaving 13 bases between them. The DNA for the CDR3 is TGTGCCAGCAGTCCAAGGTGGAGGGAGCAGTTCTTC. This translates into CASSPRWREQFF. Variable domain in full (rest from reference TRBV13 and TRBJ2-1): AAGVIQSPRHLIKEKRETATLKCYPIPRHDTVYWYQQGPGQDPQFLISFYEKMQSDKGSIPDRFSAQQFSDYHSELNMSSLELGDSALYFCASSPRWREQFFGPGTRLTVL.

This clone has just a few counts. V usage is TRBV5-6 and J usage is TRBJ2-7, with 10 nucleotides matching TRBD2. Germline V gives CDR1 SGHDT, CDR2 YYEEEE. The CDR3 extends over 16 amino acids. V dropped 4 bases and J dropped 6; count of bases not matched to a gene: 13. The CDR3 DNA sequence: TGTGCCAGCAGCCCCATGATGAGCGGGGGGGCTCCCGAGCAGTACTTC. It codes for CASSPMMSGGAPEQYF.

The chain carries TRBV4-3 and TRBJ2-7, with 8 bases aligning to TRBD2. Germline V lookup: CDR1 LGHNA, CDR2 YSLEER. Trimming took 3 bases from V and 3 from J; bases not matched to a gene: 4. CDR3 length equals 14 residues. The CDR3 DNA reads TGCGCCAGCAGCCAGATGACTAGCGACTACGAGCAGTACTTC. As protein: CASSQMTSDYEQYF.

This clone appeared once. The CDR3 region is CATRGGGDTQYF. The CDR3 DNA is TGTGCCACCAGGGGAGGGGGGGATACGCAGTATTTT. This chain uses TRBV24-1 with TRBJ2-3; D may be TRBD2 (7 bases). Between the trimmed V and J ends, which lost 7 bases and 6 bases, there was a span of 10 bases. CDR1 and CDR2 from the germline V gene are KGHDR and SFDVKD. The CDR3 covers 12 residues.

The gene calls are TRBV5-1 and TRBJ2-7, with a weak D call TRBD1 (6 bases). This CDR3 has 12 residues. The V end was cut by 4 bases, the J end by 6 bases, with 11 bases between. Germline lookup yields CDR1 SGHRS and CDR2 YFSETQ. The DNA of the CDR3 is TGCGCCAGCAGCGCTACAGGGTTCGAGCAGTACTTC. It yields the protein CASSATGFEQYF.

This clone appeared once. The rearrangement links TRBV5-5 to TRBJ2-7; D is unresolved. Trimming took 4 bases from V and 5 from J, leaving 13 bases between them. The CDR3 consists of 13 residues. CDR1 and CDR2 from the germline V gene are SGHKS and YYEKEE (reference sequence). The DNA of the CDR3 is TGTGCCAGCAGCCCCCATGTTGAGGACGAGCAGTACTTC. Its translation: CASSPHVEDEQYF.

This rearrangement joins TRBV6-4 to TRBJ2-6, with D possibly matching TRBD1 (5 bases). The CDR3 loop spans 17 amino acids. Between the trimmed V and J ends, which lost 2 bases and 0 bases, there was a span of 11 bases. Germline V gives CDR1 MRHNA, CDR2 SNTAGT. The CDR3 protein is CASSDQGPFSGANVLTF. CDR3 sequence (DNA): TGTGCCAGCAGTGACCAGGGCCCTTTCTCTGGGGCCAACGTCCTGACTTTC.

V usage is TRBV11-2 and J usage is TRBJ2-3; TRBD1 matches at 7 bases. The V and J ends lost 6 bases and 1 base, in that order; junction bases with no gene match: 7. CDR1 SGHAT and CDR2 FQNNGV come from the germline V gene. This CDR3 is 15 amino acids long. The CDR3 region is CASSTWDRGTDTQYF. Written as DNA, the CDR3 is TGTGCCAGCAGTACCTGGGACAGAGGCACAGATACGCAGTATTTT.

V and J are TRBV5-1 and TRBJ2-3; TRBD2 aligns across 9 bases. CDR3 length equals 17 residues. Germline values: CDR1 SGHRS, CDR2 YFSETQ. V trimming: 3 bases; J trimming: 2 bases; junction bases outside the gene matches: 10. The CDR3 sequence: CASSSHPGGGATDTQYF. CDR3 sequence (DNA): TGCGCCAGCAGCTCCCATCCTGGCGGGGGGGCCACAGATACGCAGTATTTT.

J is TRBJ1-3 and V is TRBV4-1, with TRBD1 identical over 7 bases. The ends lost 0 bases at V and 4 bases at J; junction bases unmatched: 18. The germline V gene encodes CDR1 MGHRA and CDR2 YSYEKL. The CDR3 is 20 amino acids. The CDR3 is CASSQDARGLWTFAGNTIYF. The CDR3 DNA reads as TGCGCCAGCAGCCAAGATGCAAGGGGGCTCTGGACCTTCGCCGGAAACACCATATATTTT.

The chain joins TRBV9 to TRBJ2-1; D is ambiguous. CDR1 is SGDLS, CDR2 YYNGEE, per germline. Between the trimmed V and J ends, which lost 0 bases and 8 bases, there was a span of 9 bases. CDR3 length: 13 amino acids. DNA of the CDR3: TGTGCCAGCAGCGTAGGGCCGTCCCATGAGCAGTTCTTC. It translates to CASSVGPSHEQFF.

This chain joins TRBV9 and TRBJ2-3; 7 nucleotides align to TRBD2. With 2 bases clipped from V and 5 bases from J, the junction kept 8 bases outside the gene matches. This CDR3 has 15 residues. Germline values: CDR1 SGDLS, CDR2 YYNGEE. CDR3 DNA: TGTGCCAGCAGCGTTAGGGCTAGCGGAATAGATACGCAGTATTTT. Its protein is CASSVRASGIDTQYF.

The V gene is TRBV7-3, the J gene TRBJ1-3; TRBD1 might be the D (5 bases). CDR3 length equals 15 residues. V lost 2 bases and J lost 4, with 12 bases in between. CDR1 is SGHTA and CDR2 is FQGTGA in the germline V gene. CDR3 sequence reads: CASSLGGARGNTIYF. The CDR3 nucleotides read TGTGCCAGCAGCTTAGGCGGGGCTAGAGGAAACACCATATATTTT.

The CDR3 spells CSASRLGGTRSEKLFF. In nucleotides, the CDR3 is TGCAGTGCTAGTCGCCTCGGAGGGACCCGGAGTGAAAAACTGTTTTTT. The chain couples TRBV20-1 to TRBJ1-4; weak D call: TRBD1 (5 bases). This CDR3 is 16 amino acids long. The V gene's germline CDR1 is DFQATT and CDR2 SNEGSKA (reference sequence). V lost 3 bases and J 7 bases, leaving 21 bases between the germline ends.

This chain links TRBV7-9 with TRBJ1-5; 11 bases match TRBD1. This CDR3 spans 15 amino acids. Germline V CDR1 and CDR2: SEHNR, FQNEAQ (reference sequence). The V and J ends lost 5 bases and 4 bases, in that order; junction bases with no gene match: 4. CDR3 loop: CASSMDRGLNQPQHF. DNA of the CDR3: TGTGCCAGCAGCATGGACAGGGGGCTTAATCAGCCCCAGCATTTT.

The chain joins TRBV12-3 or TRBV12-4 to TRBJ2-3; D call uncertain. With 5 bases removed from V and 5 bases from J, the gap between germline ends came to 8 bases. CDR3 length: 12 amino acids. CDR3 in DNA: TGTGCCAGCAGTGACAAACGAGATACGCAGTATTTT. Translating it yields CASSDKRDTQYF.

V is TRBV6-5 and J is TRBJ1-1, with D unresolved. CDR3 size: 15 residues. V dropped 6 bases and J dropped 0 bases, with 14 bases sitting between them. The germline CDR1 and CDR2 sequences are MNHEY and SVGAGI. CDR3 DNA: TGTGCCAGCAGGCCGGGAGATAACATGAACACTGAAGCTTTCTTT. Its protein product is CASRPGDNMNTEAFF.

This chain's CDR3 is CAWSVRQGSTDTQYF. The CDR3 nucleotides are TGTGCCTGGAGTGTTAGGCAGGGTAGCACAGATACGCAGTATTTT. The genes are TRBV30 and TRBJ2-3; D possibly corresponds to TRBD1 (5 bases). The V and J ends lost 0 bases and 0 bases respectively, with 10 bases between them. The CDR3 consists of 15 residues. The germline V gene has CDR1 GTSNPN and CDR2 SVGIG (reference sequence).

The chain recombines TRBV7-2 with TRBJ2-3; 8 bases align to TRBD2. Germline V CDR1 and CDR2: SGHTA, FQGNSA. With V trimmed by 5 bases and J by 7 bases, 14 bases remained unmatched. The CDR3 spans 16 residues. CDR3 sequence: CASSVNGGGGPYTQYF. The CDR3 DNA reads as TGTGCCAGCAGCGTAAACGGGGGGGGTGGTCCATATACGCAGTATTTT. The full variable domain, rest sourced from reference TRBV7-2 and TRBJ2-3, is GAGVSQSPSNKVTEKGKDVELRCDPISGHTALYWYRQSLGQGLEFLIYFQGNSAPDKSGLPSDRFSAERTGGSVSTLTIQRTQQEDSAVYLCASSVNGGGGPYTQYFGPGTRLTVL.

This sequence joins TRBV3-1 (or the pseudogene TRBV3-2) and TRBJ2-3, with D uncertain. This CDR3 has 15 amino acids. Germline loops: CDR1 LGHDT, CDR2 YNNKEL (reference sequence). V was shortened by 0 bases and J by 1 base, with 8 bases between the two germline ends. The CDR3 coding sequence is TGTGCCAGCAGCCAAGACAGGTACCGCACAGATACGCAGTATTTT. This encodes CASSQDRYRTDTQYF.

The genes are TRBV7-9 and TRBJ1-1, with unresolved D. This CDR3 is built from 14 residues. V was shortened by 2 bases and J by 0 bases, with 7 bases between the two germline ends. Germline assignment: CDR1 SEHNR and CDR2 FQNEAQ (reference sequence). Here the CDR3 DNA reads TGTGCCAGCAGCTTAAACAGAATGAACACTGAAGCTTTCTTT. As protein: CASSLNRMNTEAFF.

This clone appeared once. The chain employs TRBV2 and TRBJ2-5, with 11 bases fitting TRBD1. There are 16 residues in the CDR3. V dropped 5 bases and J dropped 5; count of bases not matched to a gene: 10. Per germline, CDR1 SNHLY and CDR2 FYNNEI. CDR3 nucleotide sequence: TGTGCCAGCAGTCCCTTAAGGACAGGGGGCGAGGAGACCCAGTACTTC. It is translated as CASSPLRTGGEETQYF.

The chain recombines TRBV7-7 with TRBJ2-1; TRBD1 matches 9 bases. V lost 5 bases to trimming and J lost 4 bases; unmatched junction nucleotides: 9. The length of the CDR3 is 16 residues. Germline lookup yields CDR1 SSHAT and CDR2 FNYEAQ (reference sequence). CDR3 DNA sequence: TGTGCCAGCAGCCCGAGGACAGGGGAGATATACAATGAGCAGTTCTTC. Translating gives CASSPRTGEIYNEQFF.

The chain couples TRBV28 to TRBJ1-2; tentative D call: TRBD1 (6 bases). Germline V gives CDR1 MDHEN, CDR2 SYDVKM. This CDR3 comprises 16 residues. Trimming left V 3 bases short and J 0 bases short, with 14 bases between. The CDR3 is CASSFGGQAANYGYTF. The CDR3 bases are TGTGCCAGCAGTTTTGGGGGACAAGCGGCTAACTATGGCTACACCTTC.